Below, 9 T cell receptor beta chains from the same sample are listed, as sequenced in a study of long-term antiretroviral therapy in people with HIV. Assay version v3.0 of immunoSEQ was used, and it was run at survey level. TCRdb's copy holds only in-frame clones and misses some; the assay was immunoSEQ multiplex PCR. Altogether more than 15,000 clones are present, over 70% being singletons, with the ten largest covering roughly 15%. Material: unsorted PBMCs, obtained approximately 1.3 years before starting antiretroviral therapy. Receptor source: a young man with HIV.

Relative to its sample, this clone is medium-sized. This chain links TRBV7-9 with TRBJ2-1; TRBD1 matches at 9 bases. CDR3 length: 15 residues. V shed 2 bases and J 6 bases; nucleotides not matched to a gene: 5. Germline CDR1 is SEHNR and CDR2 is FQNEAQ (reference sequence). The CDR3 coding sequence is TGTGCCAGCAGCTTATGGGACAGGGATGCCAATGAGCAGTTCTTC. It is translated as CASSLWDRDANEQFF.

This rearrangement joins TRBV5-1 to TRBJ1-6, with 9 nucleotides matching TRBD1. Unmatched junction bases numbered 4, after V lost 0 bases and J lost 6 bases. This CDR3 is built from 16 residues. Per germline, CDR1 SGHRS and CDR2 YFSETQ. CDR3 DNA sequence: TGCGCCAGCAGCTTGGAACAGGGACAGGGTAATTCACCCCTCCACTTT. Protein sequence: CASSLEQGQGNSPLHF.

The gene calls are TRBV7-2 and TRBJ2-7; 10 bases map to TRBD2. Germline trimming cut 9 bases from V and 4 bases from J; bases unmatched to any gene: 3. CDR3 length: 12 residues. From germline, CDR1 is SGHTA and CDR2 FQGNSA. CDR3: CASSGRSYEQYF. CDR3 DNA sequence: TGTGCCAGTAGCGGGAGGTCGTACGAGCAGTACTTC.

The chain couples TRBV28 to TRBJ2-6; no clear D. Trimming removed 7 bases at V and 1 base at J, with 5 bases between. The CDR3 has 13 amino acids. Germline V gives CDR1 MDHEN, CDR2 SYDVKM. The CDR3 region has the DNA TGTGCCAGCACATTATCTGGGGCCAACGTCCTGACTTTC. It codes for CASTLSGANVLTF.

CDR3: CASSVDRDRGYTF. CDR3 in DNA: TGTGCCAGCAGCGTGGACAGGGATCGAGGCTACACCTTC. The V call is TRBV7-9, the J call TRBJ1-2; TRBD1 aligns across 8 bases. Germline trimming cut 5 bases from V and 8 bases from J; bases unmatched to any gene: 7. Per germline, CDR1 SEHNR and CDR2 FQNEAQ (reference sequence). This CDR3 has 13 residues.

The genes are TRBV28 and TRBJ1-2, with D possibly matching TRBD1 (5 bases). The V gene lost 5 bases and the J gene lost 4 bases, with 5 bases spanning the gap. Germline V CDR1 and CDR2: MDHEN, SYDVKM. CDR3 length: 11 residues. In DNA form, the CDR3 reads TGTGCCAGCAGTGACAGCTATGGCTACACCTTC. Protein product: CASSDSYGYTF.

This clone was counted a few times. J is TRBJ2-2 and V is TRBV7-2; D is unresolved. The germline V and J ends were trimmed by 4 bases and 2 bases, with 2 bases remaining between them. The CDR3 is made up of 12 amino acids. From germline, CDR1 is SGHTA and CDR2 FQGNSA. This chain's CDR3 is CASSSNTGELFF. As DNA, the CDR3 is TGTGCCAGCAGCTCAAACACCGGGGAGCTGTTTTTT.

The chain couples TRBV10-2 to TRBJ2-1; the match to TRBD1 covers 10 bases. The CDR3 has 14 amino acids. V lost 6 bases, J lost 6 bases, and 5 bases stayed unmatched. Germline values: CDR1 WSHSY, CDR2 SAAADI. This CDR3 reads CASRGTGERNEQFF. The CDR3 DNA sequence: TGCGCCAGCAGGGGGACAGGGGAGCGCAATGAGCAGTTCTTC.

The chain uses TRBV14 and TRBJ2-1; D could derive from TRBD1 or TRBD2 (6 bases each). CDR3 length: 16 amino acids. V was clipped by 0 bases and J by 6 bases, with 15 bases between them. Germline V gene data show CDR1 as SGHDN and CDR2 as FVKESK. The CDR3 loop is CASSQDWGALANEQFF. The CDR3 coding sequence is TGTGCCAGCAGCCAAGATTGGGGGGCCTTGGCCAATGAGCAGTTCTTC.